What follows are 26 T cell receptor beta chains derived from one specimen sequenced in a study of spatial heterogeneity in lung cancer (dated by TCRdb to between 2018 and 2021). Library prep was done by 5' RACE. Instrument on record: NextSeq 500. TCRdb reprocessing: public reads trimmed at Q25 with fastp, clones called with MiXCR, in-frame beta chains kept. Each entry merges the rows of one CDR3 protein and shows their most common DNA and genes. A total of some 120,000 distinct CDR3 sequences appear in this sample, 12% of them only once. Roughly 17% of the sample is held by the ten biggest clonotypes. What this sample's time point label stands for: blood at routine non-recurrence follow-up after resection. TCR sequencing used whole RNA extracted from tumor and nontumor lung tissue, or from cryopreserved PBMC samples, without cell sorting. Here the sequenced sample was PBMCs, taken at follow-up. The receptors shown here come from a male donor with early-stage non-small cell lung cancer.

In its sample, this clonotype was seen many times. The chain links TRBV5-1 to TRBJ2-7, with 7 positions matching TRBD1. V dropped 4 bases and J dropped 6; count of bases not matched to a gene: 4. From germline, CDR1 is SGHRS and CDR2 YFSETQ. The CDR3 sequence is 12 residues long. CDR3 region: CASSDTGVEQYF. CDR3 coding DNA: TGCGCCAGCAGCGACACAGGGGTCGAGCAGTACTTC. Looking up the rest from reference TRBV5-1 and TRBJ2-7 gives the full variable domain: KAGVTQTPRYLIKTRGQQVTLSCSPISGHRSVSWYQQTPGQGLQFLFEYFSETQRNKGNFPGRFSGRQFSNSRSEMNVSTLELGDSALYLCASSDTGVEQYFGPGTRLTVT.

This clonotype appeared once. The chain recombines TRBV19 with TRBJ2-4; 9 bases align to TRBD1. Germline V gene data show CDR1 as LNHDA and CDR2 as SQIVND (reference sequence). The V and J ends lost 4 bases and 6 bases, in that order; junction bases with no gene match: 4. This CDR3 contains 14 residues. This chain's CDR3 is CASSTTGGGNIQYF. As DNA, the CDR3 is TGTGCCAGTAGTACCACAGGGGGCGGAAACATTCAGTACTTC.

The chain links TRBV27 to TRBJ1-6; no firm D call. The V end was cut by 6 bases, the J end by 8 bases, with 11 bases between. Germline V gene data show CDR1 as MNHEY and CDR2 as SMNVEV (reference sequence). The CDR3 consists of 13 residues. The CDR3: CASRTNADSPLHF. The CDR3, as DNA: TGTGCCAGCAGAACTAACGCGGATTCACCCCTCCACTTT.

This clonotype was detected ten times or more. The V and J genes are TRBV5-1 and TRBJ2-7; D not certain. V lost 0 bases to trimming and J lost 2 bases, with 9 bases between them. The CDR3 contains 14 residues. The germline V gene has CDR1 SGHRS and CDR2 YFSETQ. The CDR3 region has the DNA TGCGCCAGCAGCTTGGACGGAAGAACCTACGAGCAGTACTTC. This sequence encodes CASSLDGRTYEQYF.

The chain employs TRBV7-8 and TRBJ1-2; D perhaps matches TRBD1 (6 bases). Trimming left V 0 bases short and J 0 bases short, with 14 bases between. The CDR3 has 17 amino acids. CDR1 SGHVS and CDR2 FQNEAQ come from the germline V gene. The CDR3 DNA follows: TGTGCCAGCAGCTTAGCGGTGGGGGCCCAAGCTAACTATGGCTACACCTTC. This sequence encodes CASSLAVGAQANYGYTF.

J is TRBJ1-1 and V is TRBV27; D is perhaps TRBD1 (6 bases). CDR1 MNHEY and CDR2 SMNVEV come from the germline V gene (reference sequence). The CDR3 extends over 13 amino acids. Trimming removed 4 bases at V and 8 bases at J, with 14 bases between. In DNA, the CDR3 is TGTGCCAGCAGTTCAATAGGACAGAGAGAAGCTTTCTTT. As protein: CASSSIGQREAFF.

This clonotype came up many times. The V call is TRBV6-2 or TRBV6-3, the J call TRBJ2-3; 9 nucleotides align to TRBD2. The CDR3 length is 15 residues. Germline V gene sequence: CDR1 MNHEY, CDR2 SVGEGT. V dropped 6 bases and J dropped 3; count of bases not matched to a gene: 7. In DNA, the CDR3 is TGTGCCAGCAGACCCCCTAGCGGGGAGACAGATACGCAGTATTTT. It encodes CASRPPSGETDTQYF.

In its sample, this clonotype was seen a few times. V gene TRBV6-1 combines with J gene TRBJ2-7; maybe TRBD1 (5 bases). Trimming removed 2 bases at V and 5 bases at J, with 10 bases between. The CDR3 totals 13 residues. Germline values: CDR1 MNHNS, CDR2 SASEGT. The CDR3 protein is CASSESGLDEQYF. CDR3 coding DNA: TGTGCCAGCAGTGAATCAGGGTTGGACGAGCAGTACTTC.

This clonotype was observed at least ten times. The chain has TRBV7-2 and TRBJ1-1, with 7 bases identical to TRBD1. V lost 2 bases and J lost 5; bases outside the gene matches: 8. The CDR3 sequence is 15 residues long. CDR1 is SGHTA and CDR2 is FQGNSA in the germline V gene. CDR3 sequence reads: CASSLQGGSRTEAFF. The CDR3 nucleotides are TGTGCCAGCAGCTTACAGGGGGGATCACGTACTGAAGCTTTCTTT.

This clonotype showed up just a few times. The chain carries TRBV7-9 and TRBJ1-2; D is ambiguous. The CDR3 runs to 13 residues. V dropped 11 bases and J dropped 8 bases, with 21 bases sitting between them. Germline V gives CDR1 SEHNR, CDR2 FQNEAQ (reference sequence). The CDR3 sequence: CAAHTTPAGGYTF. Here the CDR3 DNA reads TGTGCCGCCCACACGACACCGGCGGGAGGCTACACCTTC.

The DNA for the CDR3 is TGTGCCAGCAGTTACTGGCGGAAAACAAGGGGGCGCGGCGGGGAGCTGTTTTTT. Translating gives CASSYWRKTRGRGGELFF. This chain joins TRBV6-5 and TRBJ2-2; 7 bases align to TRBD1. Germline lookup yields CDR1 MNHEY and CDR2 SVGAGI. The V segment lost 1 base and the J segment 7 bases; nucleotides outside the gene matches: 15. The CDR3 runs to 18 residues.

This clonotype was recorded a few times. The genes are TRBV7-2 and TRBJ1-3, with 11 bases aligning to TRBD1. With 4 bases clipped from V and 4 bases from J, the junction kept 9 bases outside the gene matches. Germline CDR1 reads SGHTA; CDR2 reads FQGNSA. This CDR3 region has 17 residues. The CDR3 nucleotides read TGTGCCAGCAGCTGGGGACAGGGGGGAATGAAGGGAAACACCATATATTTT. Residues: CASSWGQGGMKGNTIYF.

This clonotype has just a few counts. Here the CDR3 DNA reads TGTGCCAGTAGTATAGACCCAGCCTCAGATACGCAGTATTTT. This encodes CASSIDPASDTQYF. The chain combines TRBV19 with TRBJ2-3, with D hard to call. In germline, CDR1 is LNHDA, CDR2 SQIVND (reference sequence). Between the trimmed V and J ends, which lost 0 bases and 4 bases, there was a span of 8 bases. CDR3 size: 14 residues.

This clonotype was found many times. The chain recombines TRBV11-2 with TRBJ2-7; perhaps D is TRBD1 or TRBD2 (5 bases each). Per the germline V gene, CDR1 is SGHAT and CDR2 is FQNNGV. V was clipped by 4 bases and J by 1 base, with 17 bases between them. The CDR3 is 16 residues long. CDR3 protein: CASSSIRDPVSYEQYF. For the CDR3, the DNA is TGTGCCAGCAGCTCGATCAGGGACCCGGTTTCCTACGAGCAGTACTTC.

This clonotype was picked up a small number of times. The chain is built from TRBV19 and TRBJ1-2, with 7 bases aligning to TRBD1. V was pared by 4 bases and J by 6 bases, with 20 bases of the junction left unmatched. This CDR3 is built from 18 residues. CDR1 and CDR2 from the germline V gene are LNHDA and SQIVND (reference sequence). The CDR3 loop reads CASSTVQGIISVLDGYTF. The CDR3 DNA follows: TGTGCCAGTAGTACGGTACAGGGGATAATCTCCGTACTGGATGGCTACACCTTC. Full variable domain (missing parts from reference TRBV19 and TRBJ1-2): DGGITQSPKYLFRKEGQNVTLSCEQNLNHDAMYWYRQDPGQGLRLIYYSQIVNDFQKGDIAEGYSVSREKKESFPLTVTSAQKNPTAFYLCASSTVQGIISVLDGYTFGSGTRLTVV.

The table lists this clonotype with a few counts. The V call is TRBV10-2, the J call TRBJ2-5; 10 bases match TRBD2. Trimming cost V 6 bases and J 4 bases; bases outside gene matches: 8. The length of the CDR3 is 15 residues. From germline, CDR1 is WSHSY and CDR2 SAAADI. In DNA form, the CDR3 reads TGCGCCAGCAGACTAGCGGGGTTAGTCGGAGAGACCCAGTACTTC. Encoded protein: CASRLAGLVGETQYF.

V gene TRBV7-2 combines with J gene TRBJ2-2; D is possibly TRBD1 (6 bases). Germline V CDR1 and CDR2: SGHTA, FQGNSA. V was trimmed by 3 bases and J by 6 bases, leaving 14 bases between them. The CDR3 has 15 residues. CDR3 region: CASSLTGLTSGELFF. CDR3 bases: TGTGCCAGCAGCTTGACAGGTTTAACCTCCGGGGAGCTGTTTTTT.

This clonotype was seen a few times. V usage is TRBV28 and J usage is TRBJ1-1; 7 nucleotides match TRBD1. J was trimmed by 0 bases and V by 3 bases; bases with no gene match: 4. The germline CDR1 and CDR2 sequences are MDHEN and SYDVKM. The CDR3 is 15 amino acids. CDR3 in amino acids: CASSLLTGVNTEAFF. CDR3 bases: TGTGCCAGCAGTTTGCTTACAGGGGTGAACACTGAAGCTTTCTTT.

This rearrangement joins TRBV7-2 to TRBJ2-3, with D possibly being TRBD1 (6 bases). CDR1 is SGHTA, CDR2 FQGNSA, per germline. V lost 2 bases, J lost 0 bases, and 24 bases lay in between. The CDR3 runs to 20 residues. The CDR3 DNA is TGTGCCAGCAGCTTAAGGGCAGGGGTACCTAGTATGACTAGCACAGATACGCAGTATTTT. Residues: CASSLRAGVPSMTSTDTQYF.

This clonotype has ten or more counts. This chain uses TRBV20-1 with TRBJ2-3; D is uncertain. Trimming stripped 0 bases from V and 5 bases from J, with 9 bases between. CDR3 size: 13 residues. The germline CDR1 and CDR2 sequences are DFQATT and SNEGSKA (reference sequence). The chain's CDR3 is CSARDIMGDTQYF. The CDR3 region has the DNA TGCAGTGCTAGAGATATCATGGGAGATACGCAGTATTTT.

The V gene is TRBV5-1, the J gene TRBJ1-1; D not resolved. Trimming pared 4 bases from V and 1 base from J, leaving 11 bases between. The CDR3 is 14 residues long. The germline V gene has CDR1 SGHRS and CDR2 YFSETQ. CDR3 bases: TGCGCCAGCAGCCGGCGGCAGACGAACACTGAAGCTTTCTTT. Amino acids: CASSRRQTNTEAFF.

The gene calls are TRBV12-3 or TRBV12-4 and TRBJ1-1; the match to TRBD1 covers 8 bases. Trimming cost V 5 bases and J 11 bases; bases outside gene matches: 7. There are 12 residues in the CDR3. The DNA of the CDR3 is TGTGCCAGCAGTATTAACAGGGGGGGTGCTTTCTTT. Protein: CASSINRGGAFF.

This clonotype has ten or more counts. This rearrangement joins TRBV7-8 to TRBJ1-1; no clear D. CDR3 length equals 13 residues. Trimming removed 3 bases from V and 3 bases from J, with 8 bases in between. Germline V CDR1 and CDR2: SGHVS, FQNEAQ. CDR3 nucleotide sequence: TGTGCCAGCAGCTTCGTCGAGGACACTGAAGCTTTCTTT. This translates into CASSFVEDTEAFF.

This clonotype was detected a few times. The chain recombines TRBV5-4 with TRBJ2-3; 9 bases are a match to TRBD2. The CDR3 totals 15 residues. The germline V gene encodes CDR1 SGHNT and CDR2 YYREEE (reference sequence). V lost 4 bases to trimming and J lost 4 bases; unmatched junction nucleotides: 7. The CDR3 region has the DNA TGTGCCAGCAGCCCTATACAGCGGGGGGCAGATACGCAGTATTTT. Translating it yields CASSPIQRGADTQYF.

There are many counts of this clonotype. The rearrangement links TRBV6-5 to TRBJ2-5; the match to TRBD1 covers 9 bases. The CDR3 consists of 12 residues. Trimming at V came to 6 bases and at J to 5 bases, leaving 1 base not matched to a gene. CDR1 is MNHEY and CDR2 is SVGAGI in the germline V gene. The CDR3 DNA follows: TGTGCCAGCAGCGGACAGGGGGAGACCCAGTACTTC. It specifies CASSGQGETQYF.

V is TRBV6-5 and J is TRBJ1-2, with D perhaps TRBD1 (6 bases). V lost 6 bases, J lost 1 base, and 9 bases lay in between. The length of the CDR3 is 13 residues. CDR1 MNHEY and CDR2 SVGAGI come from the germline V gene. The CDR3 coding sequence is TGTGCCAGCAGACTGGACAGTAACTATGGCTACACCTTC. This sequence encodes CASRLDSNYGYTF.